These T cell receptor beta chains were read from a single sample in a study of T cell responses to AZD1222 COVID-19 vaccine. Libraries were prepared by immunoSEQ multiplex PCR; TCRdb keeps only in-frame clonotypes and omits some of them. The sample records fewer than 110,000 clones, under 95% being singletons. This sample comprised peripheral blood, obtained 28 days after the second AZD1222 dose. The receptors derive from an adult who received the AZD1222 COVID-19 vaccine. The CDR3 runs from the conserved cysteine through the conserved F or W. A row's size may be missing; if present it is once, few, many or a size class.

v_gene	abundance	j_gene	CDR3aa
TRBV4-1	NA	TRBJ1-6	CASSQPTNSPLHF
TRBV27	NA	TRBJ2-7	CASSFSGGPTYEQYF
TRBV3-1/TRBV3-2	NA	TRBJ2-3	CASSQDVRRSGGGTDTQYF
TRBV18	NA	TRBJ1-1	CASSHQESGAEAFF
TRBV9	NA	TRBJ1-1	CASSDVRTSTNTEAFF
TRBV24-1	NA	TRBJ2-1	CATSDPGTRQFF
TRBV12-3/TRBV12-4	NA	TRBJ1-3	CASQRDSGNTIYF
TRBV20-1	NA	TRBJ1-1	CSATRVTEAFF
TRBV9	NA	TRBJ2-1	CASSVVGGGPSYNEQFF
TRBV6-4	NA	TRBJ1-2	CASSDSATGRYGYTF
TRBV30	NA	TRBJ2-5	CAWSVGAGIRETQYF
TRBV18	once	TRBJ2-7	CASSPPSVNEQYF
TRBV5-4	NA	TRBJ2-3	CASSLSGTGFPDTQYF
TRBV29-1	NA	TRBJ2-1	CSVEGSGSSSYNEQFF
TRBV10-1	NA	TRBJ2-5	CASTTRGIYQETQYF
TRBV2	NA	TRBJ1-5	CASSGPLAGGEPQHF
TRBV28	NA	TRBJ2-7	CASSAFRGTLGDEQYF
TRBV14	NA	TRBJ2-7	CASSQSGGEQYF
TRBV6-5	NA	TRBJ1-2	CASTKRDTTNYGYTF
TRBV6-1	NA	TRBJ1-1	CASSEGGKNTEAFF
TRBV6-5	once	TRBJ1-1	CASSLGAGPNTEAFF
TRBV7-2	NA	TRBJ2-1	CASSLLNEQFF
TRBV11-2	once	TRBJ2-7	CASSFVTGGPYYEQYF
TRBV13	NA	TRBJ2-7	CASSSFGTGGLSSYEQYF
TRBV11-1	NA	TRBJ2-5	CASSLTSGGRETQYF
TRBV11-3	NA	TRBJ2-1	CASSLGVAGSSYNEQFF
TRBV21-1	NA	TRBJ2-7	CASTFGLVNEQYF
TRBV11-2	NA	TRBJ2-7	CASRTGTSGIKQYF
TRBV5-1	NA	TRBJ2-6	CASTGTGPPGANVLTF
TRBV15	NA	TRBJ1-2	CATSRLQSLNYGYTF
TRBV19	NA	TRBJ1-2	CASRRRNYGYTF
TRBV9	NA	TRBJ2-3	CASSVRVGRADTQYF
TRBV7-9	NA	TRBJ2-6	CASSWGYRVLSGANVLTF
TRBV6-5	NA	TRBJ1-4	CASTQGSEKLFF
TRBV11-3	NA	TRBJ2-1	CASSLGFFSGSYNEQFF
TRBV2	NA	TRBJ2-7	CASSPSGRAGEQYF
TRBV27	NA	TRBJ1-6	CASSLGNNSPLHF
TRBV28	NA	TRBJ2-5	CASSLSGEETQYF
TRBV1	NA	TRBJ1-3	CTSSHEGAIGGNTIYF
TRBV11-3	NA	TRBJ2-7	CANRPGLYEQYF
TRBV11-2	once	TRBJ1-2	CASRRLGDTLNHYGYTF
TRBV4-1	NA	TRBJ2-7	CASSQRDAYEQYF
TRBV4-1	NA	TRBJ1-6	CASSLVAEFDSPLHF
TRBV19	once	TRBJ1-5	CASRQGGSNQPQHF
TRBV11-2	few	TRBJ1-1	CASSPDRVKAFF
TRBV10-2	many	TRBJ2-7	CASSDRGPTIYEQYF
TRBV5-6	once	TRBJ2-5	CASSLTGPVETQYF
TRBV5-4	NA	TRBJ2-5	CASSSPGQGSETQYF
TRBV4-3	NA	TRBJ2-7	CASSQERASGSKYEQYF
TRBV30	NA	TRBJ2-7	CAWKSGGYEQYF
TRBV5-6	NA	TRBJ1-6	CASSLGGSTYSPLHF
TRBV21-1	once	TRBJ1-3	CASSKEAPGQVSGNTIYF
TRBV5-6	NA	TRBJ1-2	CASSLRDYGYTF
TRBV27	NA	TRBJ1-2	CASTPGTGVSGYTF
TRBV7-2	once	TRBJ2-1	CASSFGLAWNEQFF